This T cell receptor (beta chain) was identified in a study of CD8 T cells in Susac syndrome (dated by TCRdb to between 2018 and 2021). Concerning the study at large: Whether CD8+ T cell activation and differentiation in Susac syndrome was antigen driven was tested using repertoire sequencing. Study-level results and caveats: The number of individuals in the TCR sequencing and HLA analysis was recognized as being relatively small.

High-throughput TCR beta sequencing profiled peripheral blood CD8+ and CD4+ T cells from healthy donors, Susac syndrome patients and multiple sclerosis patients. Treatment-naive patients with stable or active relapsing-remitting disease fulfilling revised McDonald criteria were used as multiple sclerosis controls. CD8+ TEMRA cells were enriched by FACS, while bulk CD8+ and CD4+ T cells were purified by magnetic negative isolation. Blood was drawn into EDTA tubes, processed within 24 hours, and PBMCs were isolated by density gradient centrifugation. PBMCs intended for TCR sequencing were cryopreserved in liquid nitrogen and were subsequently thawed in a 37 degrees C water bath. The sorted or isolated CD4+, CD8+ and CD8+ TEMRA cells reached a purity of at least 90%. With respect to this clonotype: This clone's antigen is unknown. No much larger clone is present one base from it, and per-base qualities are unavailable.

RNA was extracted with the RNeasy kit and roughly 0.45 to 1 ug was reverse transcribed using random hexamers. The immunoSEQ multiplex PCR assay, covering 54 Vbeta and 13 Jbeta segments, was used to amplify TCR beta CDR3 regions. To correct PCR amplification bias, a synthetic template baseline was used for both primer optimization and computational correction. Under the source paper's analysis protocol: Reads were annotated to V, D and J genes per IMGT and analyzed with immunoSEQ Analyzer, keeping only productive sequences. Clonality was calculated as one minus the Shannon entropy normalized by log2 of the number of productive unique sequences. Public and private clones were assessed among the 100 most prevalent clones of each patient and control. A clone was defined as Susac-specific if it was absent from the healthy and MS cohorts, from some 980 published viral clones and from other ImmuneACCESS disease sequences. TCRdb passed the public sequencing reads through fastp at Q25 and MiXCR, retaining productive beta sequences. CDR3 protein duplicates are merged, each entry listing the most common genes and DNA. The V and J calls here are based on TCRdb, not the publication. The sample has roughly 130,000 distinct CDR3 sequences on record, less than 95% of them singletons. Of the sample, 0.1% to 0.15% is held by the ten largest clones.

From cysteine to phenylalanine, the CDR3 is 13 amino acids long. CDR3 DNA only is kept here, 39 bases in frame from base 1. Relative to germline, V is 4 bases shorter and J is 2 bases shorter, with 9 bases between their ends. CDR1 SQVTM and CDR2 ANQGSEA are derived from the germline V gene. Sequencing input: CD4+ T cells from PBMCs. The sequence derives from a human donor with multiple sclerosis. The chain is encoded by TRBV29-1 joined to TRBJ2-1; the D gene is possibly TRBD1, with 6 bases matching. The DNA is as follows: TGCAGCGTTGGCACAGGGCCCTACAATGAGCAGTTCTTC. Translation gives CSVGTGPYNEQFF.